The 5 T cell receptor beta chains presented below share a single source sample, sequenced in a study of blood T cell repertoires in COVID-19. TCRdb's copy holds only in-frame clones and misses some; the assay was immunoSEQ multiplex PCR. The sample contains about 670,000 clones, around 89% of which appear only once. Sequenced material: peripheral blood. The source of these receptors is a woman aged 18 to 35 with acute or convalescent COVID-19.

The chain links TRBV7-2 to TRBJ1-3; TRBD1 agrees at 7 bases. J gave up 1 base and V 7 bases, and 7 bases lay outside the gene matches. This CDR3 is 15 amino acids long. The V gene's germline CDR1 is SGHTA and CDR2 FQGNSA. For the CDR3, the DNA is TGTGCCAGCATAGGACAGGCGGTATCTGGAAACACCATATATTTT. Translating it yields CASIGQAVSGNTIYF.

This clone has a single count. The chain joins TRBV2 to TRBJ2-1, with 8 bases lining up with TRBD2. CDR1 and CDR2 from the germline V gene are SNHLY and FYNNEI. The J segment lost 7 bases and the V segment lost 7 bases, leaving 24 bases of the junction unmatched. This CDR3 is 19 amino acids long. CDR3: CASNVGGLTGGPFLNEQFF. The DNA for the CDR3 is TGTGCCAGCAACGTGGGAGGGTTAACGGGGGGGCCGTTTCTGAATGAGCAGTTCTTC.

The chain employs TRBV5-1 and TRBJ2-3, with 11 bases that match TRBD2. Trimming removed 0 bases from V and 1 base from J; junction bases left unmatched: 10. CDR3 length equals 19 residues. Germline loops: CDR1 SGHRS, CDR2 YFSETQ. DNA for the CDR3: TGCGCCAGCAGCTTGGCTGGGCTAGCGGGGGGCCGGCGCACAGATACGCAGTATTTT. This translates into CASSLAGLAGGRRTDTQYF.

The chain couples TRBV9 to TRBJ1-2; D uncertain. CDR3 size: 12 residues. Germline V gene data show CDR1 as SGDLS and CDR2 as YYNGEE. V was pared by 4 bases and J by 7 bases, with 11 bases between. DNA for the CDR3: TGTGCCAGCAGCTCGCACAGTGGTGGCTACACCTTC. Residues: CASSSHSGGYTF.

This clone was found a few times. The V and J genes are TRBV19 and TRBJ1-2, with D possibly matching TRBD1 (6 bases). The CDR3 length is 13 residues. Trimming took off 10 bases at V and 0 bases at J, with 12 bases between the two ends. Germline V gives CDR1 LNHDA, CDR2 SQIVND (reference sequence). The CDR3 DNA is TGTGCCACCTGGACAGTAGCTAACTATGGCTACACCTTC. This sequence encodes CATWTVANYGYTF.